Listed here are 27 T cell receptor beta chains from one sample, sequenced in a study of blood T cell repertoires in COVID-19. This table comes from immunoSEQ multiplex PCR, and its TCRdb copy is limited to in-frame clones, with some not included. This sample has 150,000 to 200,000 clones; 70% to 90% occur once, and the top ten carry about a tenth. The specimen sequenced was peripheral blood. These receptors all come from a human donor in a cohort sampled during active COVID-19.

The chain joins TRBV28 to TRBJ1-6, with 10 bases matching TRBD1. Germline-derived CDR1 and CDR2 are MDHEN and SYDVKM. J was trimmed by 6 bases and V by 5 bases; bases with no gene match: 7. The CDR3 loop spans 16 amino acids. As DNA, the CDR3 is TGTGCCAGCAGTCCCTGGGGACAGGGGATTAATTCACCCCTCCACTTT. It specifies CASSPWGQGINSPLHF.

This rearrangement joins TRBV19 to TRBJ2-3; D perhaps matches TRBD2 (6 bases). CDR1 and CDR2 from the germline V gene are LNHDA and SQIVND (reference sequence). V was cut by 0 bases and J by 2 bases, with 15 bases left in between. The CDR3 has 17 residues. The CDR3 here is CASSIDRSGFYTDTQYF. The CDR3, as DNA: TGTGCCAGTAGTATAGATCGTAGCGGCTTTTACACAGATACGCAGTATTTT.

The genes are TRBV27 and TRBJ2-1, with D perhaps TRBD1 (5 bases). The CDR3 is made up of 14 amino acids. The germline V gene has CDR1 MNHEY and CDR2 SMNVEV (reference sequence). Trimming cost V 3 bases and J 6 bases, with 12 bases left between them. The CDR3: CASSFGPRANEQFF. CDR3 DNA: TGTGCCAGCAGTTTCGGGCCCAGGGCCAATGAGCAGTTCTTC.

This rearrangement joins TRBV19 to TRBJ2-3, with TRBD1 as a possible D gene (5 bases). CDR1 LNHDA and CDR2 SQIVND come from the germline V gene (reference sequence). V was cut by 6 bases and J by 2 bases, with 12 bases left in between. The CDR3 consists of 14 residues. CDR3 in DNA: TGTGCCAGTAGCTTCAACAGGCTCACAGATACGCAGTATTTT. As protein: CASSFNRLTDTQYF. The full variable domain, completed using reference TRBV19 and TRBJ2-3, is DGGITQSPKYLFRKEGQNVTLSCEQNLNHDAMYWYRQDPGQGLRLIYYSQIVNDFQKGDIAEGYSVSREKKESFPLTVTSAQKNPTAFYLCASSFNRLTDTQYFGPGTRLTVL.

V usage is TRBV19 and J usage is TRBJ2-7; maybe TRBD1 (6 bases). This CDR3 has 13 residues. Germline V gives CDR1 LNHDA, CDR2 SQIVND (reference sequence). V lost 5 bases to trimming and J lost 7 bases, with 15 bases between them. The CDR3 is CASSSGTPLEQYF. CDR3 DNA: TGTGCCAGTAGTTCAGGGACACCATTGGAGCAGTACTTC.

Of note for this clone: The identical CDR3 is also encoded by other nucleotide sequences in the sample. The chain joins TRBV5-8 to TRBJ2-5, with 7 bases aligning to TRBD1. V trimming: 3 bases; J trimming: 2 bases; junction bases outside the gene matches: 1. In germline, CDR1 is SGHTS, CDR2 YDEGEE. The CDR3 is 13 amino acids. The DNA for the CDR3 is TGTGCCAGCAGCTCCAGGGGGCAAGAGACCCAGTACTTC. Its protein product is CASSSRGQETQYF.

This chain joins TRBV5-1 and TRBJ2-7; the D is unclear. The CDR3 extends over 14 amino acids. CDR1 SGHRS and CDR2 YFSETQ come from the germline V gene. Trimming removed 2 bases at V and 0 bases at J, with 9 bases between. CDR3 coding DNA: TGCGCCAGCAGCTTAACTATCGCCTCCTACGAGCAGTACTTC. Protein sequence: CASSLTIASYEQYF.

This CDR3 is CASSERANEKLFF. CDR3 nucleotides: TGTGCCAGCAGTGAACGAGCTAATGAAAAACTGTTTTTT. The chain joins TRBV2 to TRBJ1-4; unclear D gene. The CDR3 has 13 residues. Trimming shortened V by 2 bases and J by 3 bases, and 4 bases separated the two germline ends. CDR1 and CDR2 (germline): SNHLY, FYNNEI.

Only one count was recorded for this clone. The V call is TRBV7-8, the J call TRBJ1-1; no clear D gene. The CDR3 sequence is 14 residues long. V lost 1 base and J lost 2, with 8 bases in between. Germline V CDR1 and CDR2: SGHVS, FQNEAQ. CDR3: CASSLGAGNTEAFF. CDR3 nucleotide sequence: TGTGCCAGCAGCTTAGGGGCAGGTAACACTGAAGCTTTCTTT.

This rearrangement joins TRBV6-5 to TRBJ2-7; the match to TRBD1 covers 7 bases. V lost 2 bases, J lost 7 bases, and 14 bases stayed unmatched. The CDR3 spans 16 residues. Germline CDR1 reads MNHEY; CDR2 reads SVGAGI. The CDR3 reads CASSYPPWTGRGEQYF. The CDR3 coding sequence is TGTGCCAGCAGTTACCCCCCATGGACAGGTCGAGGGGAGCAGTACTTC.

The J gene is TRBJ1-1, the V gene TRBV11-2; 12 bases align to TRBD1. The CDR3 has 18 amino acids. V trimming: 1 base; J trimming: 0 bases; junction bases outside the gene matches: 6. The V gene's germline CDR1 is SGHAT and CDR2 FQNNGV. In DNA form, the CDR3 reads TGTGCCAGCAGCTTAGGCCGGGGGACAGGGGGCCTGAACACTGAAGCTTTCTTT. Amino acids: CASSLGRGTGGLNTEAFF.

The chain carries TRBV18 and TRBJ1-5; 9 positions match TRBD1. V shed 6 bases and J 6 bases; nucleotides not matched to a gene: 12. Germline V CDR1 and CDR2: KGHSH, LQKENI. This CDR3 is 16 amino acids long. The CDR3: CASSPLGQGGSQPQHF. The CDR3 DNA sequence: TGTGCCAGCTCCCCCCTGGGACAGGGAGGCAGTCAGCCCCAGCATTTT.

V usage is TRBV12-2 and J usage is TRBJ1-1; the D segment call TRBD1 is taken from the table without a DNA check. TRBV12-2 is annotated as a pseudogene. The CDR3 contains 15 residues. The CDR3 nucleotides are TGTGCAGGGGGACAGGCGAGCCTAATGAACACTGAAGCTTTCTTT. Protein: CAGGQASLMNTEAFF.

This chain links TRBV10-3 with TRBJ2-1, with 7 bases lining up with TRBD2. The V gene end was trimmed by 0 bases and the J gene end by 3 bases; junction bases not matched to a gene: 11. This CDR3 contains 18 residues. Germline CDR1 reads ENHRY; CDR2 reads SYGVKD. Here the CDR3 reads CAISESTIGREFYNEQFF. The CDR3 region has the DNA TGTGCCATCAGTGAGTCGACTATTGGGCGGGAGTTCTACAATGAGCAGTTCTTC.

The chain links TRBV5-6 to TRBJ2-2, with 8 positions matching TRBD1. After removal of 4 bases from V and 7 bases from J, the junction contained 9 bases not matched to a gene. This CDR3 is 15 amino acids long. The germline V gene encodes CDR1 SGHDT and CDR2 YYEEEE. CDR3 amino acids: CASSLPGTGGGELFF. The DNA for the CDR3 is TGTGCCAGCAGCCTGCCCGGGACAGGTGGCGGGGAGCTGTTTTTT.

The chain recombines TRBV6-6 with TRBJ2-2, with no clear D. Per germline, CDR1 MNHNY and CDR2 SVGAGI (reference sequence). The CDR3 runs to 13 residues. V lost 7 bases and J 0 bases, leaving 6 bases between the germline ends. CDR3 region: CASTNSNTGELFF. The CDR3 DNA follows: TGTGCCAGCACCAATTCGAACACCGGGGAGCTGTTTTTT.

This chain links TRBV28 with TRBJ2-1, with TRBD1 as a possible D gene (6 bases). With 6 bases removed from V and 4 bases from J, the gap between germline ends came to 19 bases. The V gene's germline CDR1 is MDHEN and CDR2 SYDVKM. The CDR3 has 16 amino acids. The CDR3 DNA is TGTGCCAGCAGCCCTCCCACAGGGCCCTATTACAATGAGCAGTTCTTC. Protein sequence: CASSPPTGPYYNEQFF.

V gene TRBV24-1 combines with J gene TRBJ2-3; D may be TRBD1 (8 bases). Germline V gives CDR1 KGHDR, CDR2 SFDVKD. Trimming removed 3 bases at V and 4 bases at J, with 13 bases between. This CDR3 comprises 15 residues. CDR3 in DNA: TGTGCCACCAGTGATCGGACAGGGAGGGCAGATACGCAGTATTTT. Protein: CATSDRTGRADTQYF.

The rearrangement uses TRBV5-1 and TRBJ1-6, with TRBD1 matching 8 bases. The CDR3 contains 18 residues. Germline-derived CDR1 and CDR2 are SGHRS and YFSETQ. The V gene end was trimmed by 5 bases and the J gene end by 0 bases; junction bases not matched to a gene: 10. CDR3 sequence reads: CASRRETGASSYNSPLHF. DNA for the CDR3: TGCGCCAGCAGACGCGAGACAGGGGCGAGCTCCTATAATTCACCCCTCCACTTT.

V is TRBV5-6 and J is TRBJ1-5, with D unclear. Trimming left V 2 bases short and J 4 bases short, with 4 bases between. Per the germline V gene, CDR1 is SGHDT and CDR2 is YYEEEE. The CDR3 consists of 12 residues. In DNA form, the CDR3 reads TGTGCCAGCAGCTTCCAGAATCAGCCCCAGCATTTT. The encoded protein is CASSFQNQPQHF.

This sequence joins TRBV6-5 and TRBJ1-1; D gene unclear. The V end lost 10 bases, the J end lost 4 bases, and 10 bases lay between the germline ends. Germline V CDR1 and CDR2: MNHEY, SVGAGI. The CDR3 length is 11 residues. The CDR3 loop reads CATSSGTEAFF. As DNA, the CDR3 is TGTGCCACCAGCAGTGGCACTGAAGCTTTCTTT.

The chain combines TRBV10-2 with TRBJ1-2; weak D call: TRBD1 (5 bases). The CDR3 loop spans 14 amino acids. Trimming removed 9 bases at V and 1 base at J, with 15 bases between. CDR1 WSHSY and CDR2 SAAADI come from the germline V gene. CDR3 region: CASGVGGNNYGYTF. The CDR3 region has the DNA TGCGCCAGTGGAGTCGGGGGGAATAACTATGGCTACACCTTC.

V usage is TRBV7-2 and J usage is TRBJ2-7; TRBD2 matches at 12 bases. Losses at the gene ends were 0 bases for V and 7 bases for J; bases not matched to a gene: 4. The CDR3 has 15 amino acids. The V gene's germline CDR1 is SGHTA and CDR2 FQGNSA. The CDR3 bases are TGTGCCAGCAGCTTAGCCCCCGGACTAGCGGGAGAGCAGTACTTC. As protein: CASSLAPGLAGEQYF.

This clone was counted a single time. The genes are TRBV10-1 and TRBJ2-3; D is perhaps TRBD2 (6 bases). CDR3 size: 15 residues. CDR1 is WNHNN and CDR2 is SYGVQD in the germline V gene (reference sequence). Trimming stripped 6 bases from V and 1 base from J, with 14 bases between. CDR3 DNA sequence: TGCGCCAGCAGCGTCCGCGGCGGGGGCACAGATACGCAGTATTTT. Amino acid sequence: CASSVRGGGTDTQYF.

The V and J genes are TRBV11-2 and TRBJ1-1; the D is unclear. V was clipped by 0 bases and J by 5 bases, with 16 bases between them. Germline values: CDR1 SGHAT, CDR2 FQNNGV. The CDR3 runs 16 residues. This CDR3 reads CASSLDPGTPRTEAFF. The CDR3 nucleotides are TGTGCCAGCAGCTTAGATCCTGGAACCCCGAGGACTGAAGCTTTCTTT. Supplemented by reference TRBV11-2 and TRBJ1-1, the full variable domain reads EAGVAQSPRYKIIEKRQSVAFWCNPISGHATLYWYQQILGQGPKLLIQFQNNGVVDDSQLPKDRFSAERLKGVDSTLKIQPAKLEDSAVYLCASSLDPGTPRTEAFFGQGTRLTVV.

In its sample, this clone was seen once. The chain uses TRBV19 and TRBJ1-1; 8 bases match TRBD1. The V gene's germline CDR1 is LNHDA and CDR2 SQIVND (reference sequence). With V trimmed by 9 bases and J by 3 bases, 6 bases remained unmatched. This CDR3 has 13 residues. The CDR3, as DNA: TGTGCCAGCTCAGGGGGCAGGGACACTGAAGCTTTCTTT. Protein: CASSGGRDTEAFF. Based on the CDR3 plus reference TRBV19 and TRBJ1-1, the full variable domain is DGGITQSPKYLFRKEGQNVTLSCEQNLNHDAMYWYRQDPGQGLRLIYYSQIVNDFQKGDIAEGYSVSREKKESFPLTVTSAQKNPTAFYLCASSGGRDTEAFFGQGTRLTVV.

The V call is TRBV27, the J call TRBJ2-1; TRBD2 aligns across 13 bases. The V gene's germline CDR1 is MNHEY and CDR2 SMNVEV (reference sequence). The CDR3 totals 17 residues. The V segment lost 0 bases and the J segment 4 bases; nucleotides outside the gene matches: 3. In DNA form, the CDR3 reads TGTGCCAGCAGTTTATCGAGACTAGCGGGGGGATACAATGAGCAGTTCTTC. It encodes CASSLSRLAGGYNEQFF.